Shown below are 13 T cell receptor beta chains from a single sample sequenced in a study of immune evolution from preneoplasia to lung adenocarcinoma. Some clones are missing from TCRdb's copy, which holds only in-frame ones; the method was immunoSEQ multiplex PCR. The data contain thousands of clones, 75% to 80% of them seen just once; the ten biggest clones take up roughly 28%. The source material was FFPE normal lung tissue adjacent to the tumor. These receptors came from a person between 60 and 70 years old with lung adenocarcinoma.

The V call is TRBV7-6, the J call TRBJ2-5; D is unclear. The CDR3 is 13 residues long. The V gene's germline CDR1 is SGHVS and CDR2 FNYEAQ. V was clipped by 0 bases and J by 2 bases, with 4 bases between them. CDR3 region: CASSLARQETQYF. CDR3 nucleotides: TGTGCCAGCAGCTTAGCACGACAAGAGACCCAGTACTTC.

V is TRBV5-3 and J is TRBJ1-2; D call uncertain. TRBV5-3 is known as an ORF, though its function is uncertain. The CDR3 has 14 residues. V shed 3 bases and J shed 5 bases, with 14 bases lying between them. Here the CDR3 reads CARSSNLLRYGYTF. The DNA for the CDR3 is TGTGCCAGAAGCTCAAACCTGCTTAGGTATGGCTACACCTTC.

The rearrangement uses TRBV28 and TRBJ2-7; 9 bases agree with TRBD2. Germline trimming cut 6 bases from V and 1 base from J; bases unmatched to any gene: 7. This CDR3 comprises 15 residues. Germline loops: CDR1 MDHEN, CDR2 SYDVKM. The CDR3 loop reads CASRRERGASYEQYF. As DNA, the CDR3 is TGTGCCAGCAGACGTGAGCGGGGGGCATCCTACGAGCAGTACTTC.

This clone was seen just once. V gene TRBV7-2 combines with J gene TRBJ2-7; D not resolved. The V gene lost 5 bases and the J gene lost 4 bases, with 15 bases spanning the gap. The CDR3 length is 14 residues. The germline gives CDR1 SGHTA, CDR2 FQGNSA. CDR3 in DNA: TGTGCCAGCAGCCTCTACTCTAGTACGTACGAGCAGTACTTC. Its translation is CASSLYSSTYEQYF. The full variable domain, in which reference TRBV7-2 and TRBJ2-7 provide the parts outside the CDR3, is GAGVSQSPSNKVTEKGKDVELRCDPISGHTALYWYRQSLGQGLEFLIYFQGNSAPDKSGLPSDRFSAERTGGSVSTLTIQRTQQEDSAVYLCASSLYSSTYEQYFGPGTRLTVT.

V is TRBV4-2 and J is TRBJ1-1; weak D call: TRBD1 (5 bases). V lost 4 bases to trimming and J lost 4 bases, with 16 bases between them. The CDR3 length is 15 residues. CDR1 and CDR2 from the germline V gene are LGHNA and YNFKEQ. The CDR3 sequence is CASSPHFGDSTEAFF. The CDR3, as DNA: TGTGCCAGCAGCCCCCATTTCGGGGACTCCACTGAAGCTTTCTTT.

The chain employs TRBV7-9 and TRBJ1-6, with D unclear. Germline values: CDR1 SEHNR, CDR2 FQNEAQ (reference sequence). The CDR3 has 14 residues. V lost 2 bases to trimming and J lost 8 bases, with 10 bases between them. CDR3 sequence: CASSLFGKHSPLHF. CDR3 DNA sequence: TGTGCCAGCAGCTTATTCGGGAAACATTCACCCCTCCACTTT.

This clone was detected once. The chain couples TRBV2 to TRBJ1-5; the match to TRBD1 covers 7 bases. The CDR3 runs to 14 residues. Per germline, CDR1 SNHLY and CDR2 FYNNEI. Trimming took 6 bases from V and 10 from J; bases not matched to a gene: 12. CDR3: CASSDDRESGPQHF. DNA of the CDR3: TGTGCCAGCAGCGATGACAGGGAATCAGGCCCCCAGCATTTT.

The CDR3 DNA reads TGTGCCAGCAGCCCAGGACAGGAAAGCTATGGCTACACCTTC. This encodes CASSPGQESYGYTF. V is TRBV7-8 and J is TRBJ1-2, with 7 bases lining up with TRBD1. V trimming: 5 bases; J trimming: 4 bases; junction bases outside the gene matches: 7. CDR1 SGHVS and CDR2 FQNEAQ come from the germline V gene. The CDR3 is made up of 14 amino acids.

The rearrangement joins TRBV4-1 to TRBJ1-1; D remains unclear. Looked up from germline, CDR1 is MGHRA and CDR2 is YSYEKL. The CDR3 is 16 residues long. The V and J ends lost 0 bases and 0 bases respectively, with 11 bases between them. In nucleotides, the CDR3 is TGCGCCAGCAGCCAAGAGGGAGCAGCCATGAACACTGAAGCTTTCTTT. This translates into CASSQEGAAMNTEAFF.

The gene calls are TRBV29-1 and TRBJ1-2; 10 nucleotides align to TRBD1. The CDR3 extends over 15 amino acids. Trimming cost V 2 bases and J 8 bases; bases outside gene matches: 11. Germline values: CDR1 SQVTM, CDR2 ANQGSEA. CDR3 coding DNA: TGCAGCGTTGAAACCGACGGACAGGGGGTTTTGGGCTACACCTTC. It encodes CSVETDGQGVLGYTF.

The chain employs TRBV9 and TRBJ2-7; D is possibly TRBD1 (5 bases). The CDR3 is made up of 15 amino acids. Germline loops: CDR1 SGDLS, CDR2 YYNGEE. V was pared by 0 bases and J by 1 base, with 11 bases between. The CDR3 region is CASSVASGKSYEQYF. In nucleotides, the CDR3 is TGTGCCAGCAGCGTAGCTTCAGGGAAATCCTACGAGCAGTACTTC.

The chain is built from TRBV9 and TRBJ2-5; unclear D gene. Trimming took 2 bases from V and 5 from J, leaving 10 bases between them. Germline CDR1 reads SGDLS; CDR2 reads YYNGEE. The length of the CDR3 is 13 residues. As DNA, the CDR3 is TGTGCCAGCAGCGTTCAAGTCGGGGAGACCCAGTACTTC. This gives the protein CASSVQVGETQYF. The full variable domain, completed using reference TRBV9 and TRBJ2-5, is DSGVTQTPKHLITATGQRVTLRCSPRSGDLSVYWYQQSLDQGLQFLIQYYNGEERAKGNILERFSAQQFPDLHSELNLSSLELGDSALYFCASSVQVGETQYFGPGTRLLVL.

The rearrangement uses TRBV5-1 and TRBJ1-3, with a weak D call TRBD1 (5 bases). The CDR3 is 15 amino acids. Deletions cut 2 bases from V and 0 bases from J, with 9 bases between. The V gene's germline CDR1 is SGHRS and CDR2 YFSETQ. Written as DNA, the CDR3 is TGCGCCAGCAGCTTCACAGGAATCTCTGGAAACACCATATATTTT. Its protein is CASSFTGISGNTIYF.